The 2 T cell receptor beta chains below come from one sample, sequenced in a study of control samples from healthy donors and cancer patients. Assay: immunoSEQ multiplex PCR; the TCRdb copy retains only in-frame clones and omits some. This sample yields around 71,000 clones, of which more than 75% are seen a single time; under 2.5% belongs to the top ten. The sequencing sample was made of PBMCs. These receptors were taken from a woman aged 50 to 65 with head and neck cancer.

This clone was picked up one time. This sequence joins TRBV2 and TRBJ1-2; 7 bases fit TRBD1. CDR3 length equals 17 residues. Per the germline V gene, CDR1 is SNHLY and CDR2 is FYNNEI. The V and J ends lost 6 bases and 3 bases, in that order; junction bases with no gene match: 16. CDR3 protein: CASSPSGYRQGDYGYTF. The CDR3 DNA is TGTGCCAGCAGCCCCTCGGGTTACCGACAGGGAGACTATGGCTACACCTTC.

This chain joins TRBV7-9 and TRBJ2-5; weak D call: TRBD1 (6 bases). The CDR3 totals 15 residues. The germline gives CDR1 SEHNR, CDR2 FQNEAQ (reference sequence). V was cut by 4 bases and J by 1 base, with 13 bases left in between. CDR3 amino acids: CASSSFRDTQETQYF. For the CDR3, the DNA is TGTGCCAGCAGCTCATTCCGGGACACCCAAGAGACCCAGTACTTC.